This record concerns one T cell receptor beta chain sequence. What it recognizes is unknown. PCR employed 60 Vbeta and 13 Jbeta primers. Using immunoSEQ multiplex PCR, the repertoire was profiled, and TCRdb retains in-frame clones only, with some absent. Found here are 110,000 to 150,000 clones, 75% to 90% of them singletons; the top ten hold less than 1.5%. This entry comes from a study of cytomegalovirus exposure and HLA in healthy donors. Trimming left V 6 bases short and J 4 bases short, with 10 bases between. CDR3 length equals 13 residues. CDR1 and CDR2 (germline): MNHEY, SMNVEV (reference sequence). Whole-study findings and limits: Around 160 TCR beta chains were listed as cytomegalovirus-associated. Roughly even sequencing depth across donors was the assumption behind the presence/absence analyses.

The rearrangement uses TRBV27 and TRBJ2-1; D possibly corresponds to TRBD1 (5 bases). The sequencing sample was made of PBMCs. The clonotype was recovered from a female donor in good health and CMV-seronegative. The CDR3 is CASSHRQYNEQFF. The CDR3 DNA reads TGTGCCAGCAGCCACAGGCAGTACAATGAGCAGTTCTTC.